A single sample is the source of the 6 T cell receptor beta chains below, sequenced in a study of blood T cell repertoires in COVID-19 (dated by TCRdb to the early 2020s). Libraries were constructed by the immunoSEQ multiplex PCR assay. The immuneACCESS repertoire file appears here via TCRdb, limited to in-frame rearrangements. These files lack a portion of the clones; in checked studies, under half of the deficit traces to unresolved V genes, and the cause of the others is not known. For this sample there are about 160,000 clones; 80% appear just once. The ten largest clones capture roughly 6% of the sample. The sequencing input was PBMCs or T cells enriched from blood (not recorded which). Every receptor here comes from a man in his forties who had recovered from COVID-19.

The chain is built from TRBV6-1 and TRBJ1-3; 11 bases line up with TRBD1. Germline V lookup: CDR1 MNHNS, CDR2 SASEGT. V shed 4 bases and J 4 bases; nucleotides not matched to a gene: 6. This CDR3 has 16 amino acids. The chain's CDR3 is CASSVGTGGLGNTIYF. The CDR3 DNA sequence: TGTGCCAGCAGTGTTGGGACAGGGGGTCTGGGAAACACCATATATTTT.

On this clone itself: Relative to the germline gene, one junction end is altered; a read error may explain this. V usage is TRBV5-1 and J usage is TRBJ1-1, with D unresolved. This CDR3 comprises 17 residues. Germline loops: CDR1 SGHRS, CDR2 YFSETQ. The CDR3 sequence is CASTLAPRDKSNTEAFF. Written as DNA, the CDR3 is TGCGCCAGCACCTTGGCGCCTCGTGACAAGTCGAACACTGAAGCTTTCTTT.

This chain links TRBV4-1 with TRBJ1-4, with 11 bases identical to TRBD1. CDR3 length: 16 residues. V gave up 0 bases and J gave up 13 bases; unmatched junction bases: 10. In germline, CDR1 is MGHRA, CDR2 YSYEKL. The CDR3: CASSQDSWDRGLTLFF. CDR3 in DNA: TGCGCCAGCAGCCAAGATTCTTGGGACAGGGGGTTAACACTGTTTTTT.

The rearrangement uses TRBV12-3 or TRBV12-4 and TRBJ2-2, with 7 bases aligning to TRBD1. This CDR3 is built from 13 residues. J was trimmed by 3 bases and V by 8 bases; bases with no gene match: 3. CDR3 in amino acids: CASRDSYTGELFF. In DNA form, the CDR3 reads TGTGCCAGCCGGGACAGTTACACCGGGGAGCTGTTTTTT.

The chain combines TRBV7-9 with TRBJ1-5, with D possibly being TRBD1 (5 bases). V lost 1 base, J lost 4 bases, and 17 bases lay in between. CDR3 length: 17 amino acids. Germline CDR1 is SEHNR and CDR2 is FQNEAQ (reference sequence). The CDR3 here is CASSLVTGDPANQPQHF. CDR3 DNA: TGTGCCAGCAGCTTAGTTACGGGGGACCCGGCTAATCAGCCCCAGCATTTT.

The J gene is TRBJ2-6, the V gene TRBV27; D is perhaps TRBD1 (5 bases). CDR1 is MNHEY and CDR2 is SMNVEV in the germline V gene (reference sequence). This CDR3 has 19 amino acids. The V end was cut by 0 bases, the J end by 2 bases, with 17 bases between. DNA of the CDR3: TGTGCCAGCAGTTTATCGCTGACTCGGGTACAGGCTGGGGCCAACGTCCTGACTTTC. Translation: CASSLSLTRVQAGANVLTF.